This TCR beta chain originates from a study of T cells expressing NK-cell markers. At the level of the study: Beta-chain profiling covered CD3+CD56+NKG2C+, CD3+CD56+NKG2C- and CD3+CD56-NKG2C+ sorted subsets. Eight donors were sequenced, seven testing HCMV-seropositive and one testing seronegative. Study-level points and caveats: Dominant NKG2C+ clonotypes made up roughly 1.0-8% of CD8+ T cells in roughly six donors.

The germline V gene encodes CDR1 SGHDT and CDR2 YYEEEE. CDR3 length equals 16 residues. With respect to this clonotype: The antigen is undetermined.

TCRdb reprocessed the 5' RACE reads and stores each CDR3 protein as one record, lacking DNA. Here the sample table reports roughly 170,000 distinct CDR3 sequences. The genes are TRBV5-6 and TRBJ2-1. The origin of this receptor is a woman between 18 and 75 years old in good health. Sample: blood T cells: a sorted CD56 or NKG2C T cell subset, CD4+ or CD8+ T cells, or bulk PBMC T cells (not recorded which). The CDR3 reads CASSLEAGGSYNEQFF. Full variable domain (remainder filled in from reference TRBV5-6 and TRBJ2-1): DAGVTQSPTHLIKTRGQQVTLRCSPKSGHDTVSWYQQALGQGPQFIFQYYEEEERQRGNFPDRFSGHQFPNYSSELNVNALLLGDSALYLCASSLEAGGSYNEQFFGPGTRLTVL.